The 12 T cell receptor beta chains in this list originate from one sample, sequenced in a study of shared clonotypes between healthy human individuals (dated by TCRdb to the early 2020s). Libraries were made using the immunoSEQ multiplex PCR assay. The table comes from immuneACCESS by way of TCRdb, which keeps in-frame sequences with V and J called. Part of the clones is missing from these tables; in studies checked, under half for an unresolved V gene and the rest for unknown reasons. The sample table records 2 million to 3 million clones; 80% to 95% of these occur just once. The ten largest clones take up roughly 0.36% of the sample. Specimen: naive CD4+ T cells from PBMCs. The label giving this sample's cell subset or site can be read as: CD45RA+ positively selected. Receptors were obtained from a man between 18 and 35 years old in good health. Some clones in this sample may be carry-over from other donors' samples.

This sequence joins TRBV4-2 and TRBJ2-1; TRBD1 or TRBD2 may be the D gene (5 bases each). CDR3 length: 15 residues. Germline CDR1 and CDR2: LGHNA and YNFKEQ. The germline V and J ends were trimmed by 0 bases and 5 bases, with 11 bases remaining between them. CDR3 sequence reads: CASSQDTRDHNEQFF. The CDR3 bases are TGTGCCAGCAGCCAAGATACCAGGGACCACAATGAGCAGTTCTTC.

This chain joins TRBV5-4 and TRBJ2-5; D may be TRBD1 (5 bases). V lost 0 bases, J lost 1 base, and 13 bases lay in between. CDR1 and CDR2 (germline): SGHNT, YYREEE (reference sequence). The CDR3 spans 16 residues. Here the CDR3 reads CASSLGGRVFQETQYF. The CDR3 nucleotides are TGTGCCAGCAGCTTGGGGGGCAGGGTATTCCAAGAGACCCAGTACTTC.

The chain is built from TRBV5-4 and TRBJ2-1, with 7 bases aligning to TRBD2. With V trimmed by 0 bases and J by 4 bases, 7 bases remained unmatched. This CDR3 has 16 amino acids. Germline V gene data show CDR1 as SGHNT and CDR2 as YYREEE (reference sequence). The chain's CDR3 is CASSLGVASGYNEQFF. The CDR3 bases are TGTGCCAGCAGCTTGGGGGTTGCTAGCGGATACAATGAGCAGTTCTTC.

The chain links TRBV10-3 to TRBJ2-7, with unresolved D. Trimming left V 2 bases short and J 2 bases short, with 7 bases between. The CDR3 runs 13 residues. Germline CDR1 and CDR2: ENHRY and SYGVKD. CDR3 region: CAISEAATYEQYF. The DNA of the CDR3 is TGTGCCATCAGTGAGGCGGCCACCTACGAGCAGTACTTC.

This clone has a single count. The same CDR3 arises from other DNA sequences in this sample as well. The gene calls are TRBV5-1 and TRBJ1-5; D gene uncertain. CDR1 and CDR2 (germline): SGHRS, YFSETQ. This CDR3 is built from 13 residues. Trimming left V 1 base short and J 1 base short, with 3 bases between. This chain's CDR3 is CASSLRSNQPQHF. The CDR3 coding sequence is TGCGCCAGCAGCTTGCGAAGCAATCAGCCCCAGCATTTT.

The chain uses TRBV28 and TRBJ2-1; 9 positions agree with TRBD1. CDR3 length: 15 residues. The germline V gene encodes CDR1 MDHEN and CDR2 SYDVKM. V lost 3 bases to trimming and J lost 8 bases; unmatched junction nucleotides: 8. CDR3 sequence (DNA): TGTGCCAGCAGTTTGCCGACAGGGGGTCTGGATGAGCAGTTCTTC. Translating it yields CASSLPTGGLDEQFF.

V and J are TRBV28 and TRBJ2-4, with 8 bases lining up with TRBD2. This CDR3 contains 17 residues. Germline assignment: CDR1 MDHEN and CDR2 SYDVKM. Trimming took 5 bases from V and 0 from J; bases not matched to a gene: 9. The CDR3 sequence: CASSQPGGVLAKNIQYF. The CDR3 DNA follows: TGTGCCAGCAGTCAACCGGGGGGGGTTTTAGCCAAAAACATTCAGTACTTC.

The V call is TRBV5-8, the J call TRBJ2-1; D is ambiguous. The CDR3 consists of 11 residues. CDR1 is SGHTS, CDR2 YDEGEE, per germline. V was pared by 1 base and J by 9 bases, with 5 bases between. CDR3 DNA: TGTGCCAGCAGCTTGATTGGTGAGCAGTTCTTC. Protein sequence: CASSLIGEQFF.

This clone has only one observation. The chain is built from TRBV18 and TRBJ1-2, with no clear D. Germline CDR1 KGHSH, CDR2 LQKENI. The CDR3 covers 12 residues. Between the trimmed V and J ends, which lost 4 bases and 8 bases, there was a span of 11 bases. In DNA form, the CDR3 reads TGTGCCAGCTCACTCGACATGGGCGGCTACACCTTC. It is translated as CASSLDMGGYTF.

The rearrangement uses TRBV14 and TRBJ2-7; D gene unclear. CDR1 is SGHDN and CDR2 is FVKESK in the germline V gene. With 4 bases removed from V and 6 bases from J, the gap between germline ends came to 13 bases. This CDR3 spans 13 amino acids. This CDR3 reads CASSLTFRSEQYF. The CDR3 DNA is TGTGCCAGCAGCCTTACTTTCCGTTCCGAGCAGTACTTC.

The chain has TRBV7-4 and TRBJ2-7; D may match TRBD1 or TRBD2 (5 bases each). CDR3 length: 13 residues. CDR1 is SGHVT, CDR2 SQSDAQ, per germline. Trimming removed 4 bases from V and 6 bases from J, with 13 bases in between. The CDR3 is CASSWAGTPEQYF. The CDR3 DNA sequence: TGTGCCAGCAGCTGGGCCGGGACCCCCGAGCAGTACTTC.

The gene calls are TRBV9 and TRBJ2-2, with TRBD1 matching 9 bases. Looked up from germline, CDR1 is SGDLS and CDR2 is YYNGEE. This CDR3 contains 14 residues. V gave up 4 bases and J gave up 6 bases; unmatched junction bases: 4. This CDR3 is CASSQDRGAGELFF. As DNA, the CDR3 is TGTGCCAGCAGCCAGGACAGGGGTGCCGGGGAGCTGTTTTTT.